This TCR beta chain originates from a study of cytomegalovirus exposure and HLA in healthy donors (dated by TCRdb to between 2016 and 2019). In the study overall: In an earlier analysis of some 610 of the donors, around 290 Gb of sequence data and about 110 million unique TCR beta sequences from 150 million to 200 million T cells were reported. A later genetic analysis took genome-wide SNP genotypes for about 65% of the roughly 670 donors and used that subset as a discovery cohort. To predict cytomegalovirus infection status, the study brought together high-throughput TCR immunosequencing, statistical association of individual TCRs with disease status, and machine learning. The study profiled the T cell repertoires of some 610 subjects by immunosequencing and related them to cytomegalovirus serostatus. An earlier analysis of around 640 of the donors used high-throughput TCR beta sequencing to judge whether each TCR beta V gene segment behaved as functional or pseudogenic. Alongside the repertoire data, information on donor age, sex, ethnicity and CMV serostatus was compiled. The study aimed to test whether cataloging public T cell receptors could reveal signatures of past pathogen exposure. An early release that covered fewer than 800 HLA-typed donors contained around 300 gigabases of sequencing data and tens of millions of unique TCR sequences. A separate validation cohort of 90 to 150 different subjects was used in addition to the approximately 670-subject first cohort. The number of typed donors differed by locus: roughly 620-640 for A, B, C, DRB1 and DQB1; approximately 540 for DQA1; around 580 for DPA1; and around 490 for DPB1. A few DR-DQ haplotypes were treated as single units for association and clustering because of strong linkage in the cohort. Across about 370 genotyped donors of the cohort, an average of roughly 230,000 unique TCR beta nucleotide sequences per donor were sequenced, and roughly a sixth of those sequences were non-productive. Every repertoire in the discovery cohort had been generated on one and the same sequencing platform. In a later analysis, previously published TCR beta repertoires from 550 to 700 donors were re-analyzed and high-resolution HLA genotyping was added so that TCR occurrence patterns could be studied. Both class I and class II loci were covered by HLA typing, at four-digit resolution. Rather than drawing on any new phenotypic data, the later analysis identified candidate immune exposures from TCR beta sequences and the way those sequences occurred across donors. Of the roughly 400 genotyped donors, 81% fell in the genetic ancestry cluster associated with self-reported Caucasian donors.

The cohort was made up of roughly 670 healthy bone marrow donors. At the time of sampling, all cohort members were nominally healthy, though unrecorded immune exposures were likely present. The donor was CMV seropositive and belonged to the group of about 290 seropositive cohort members. Every donor gave a peripheral blood sample, and the peripheral blood mononuclear cells from that sample were used for TCR beta sequencing. Genomic DNA was extracted from the blood cell samples with the Qiagen DNeasy Blood Extraction Kit. Overall study results and their limits: A later genetic analysis reported fewer N-insertions in productive TCRs among donors in an Asian-associated ancestry cluster than the roughly 620-donor mean. In the study, around 160 TCR beta chains were listed as associated with cytomegalovirus. A further reported finding was that TCR beta sequences accurately predicted the HLA-A and HLA-B alleles for most subjects in the first cohort. In vitro tests confirmed that a few of the cytomegalovirus-associated TCR beta chains recognize cytomegalovirus antigens. In a later analysis, HLA-associated TCR beta chains showed more clonal expansion and lower generation probabilities than non-associated chains that were equally common. According to a later analysis, parvovirus B19, influenza, CMV and Epstein-Barr virus appeared linked to several top co-occurrence clusters. Sequencing depth was assumed to be roughly uniform across donors in the presence/absence analyses, though that assumption may not hold. Correlated functional status among segregating V segments might be attributable to linkage disequilibrium, but an unknown experimental factor could not be ruled out. In this cohort, only TCR beta chains were sequenced, and detectable features were limited by the absence of alpha or paired-chain data. A cluster of highly shared sequence variants was judged likely to be a technical artifact of the sequencing pipeline. The classifier was reported to diagnose cytomegalovirus status with high specificity and sensitivity in both the original cohort and the validation cohort. Most CMV-associated TCR beta chains appeared to be HLA-restricted in a later analysis, and the HLA associations seemed to be driven largely by CMV exposure. The authors suggested that the approach could potentially be generalized to other disease states and immunological phenotypes. Strong co-occurrence of HLA alleles, especially DR and DQ, made assigning TCR associations to individual alleles difficult. For the cohort, immune exposure information was limited to CMV serostatus. A later analysis associated about 18,000 TCR beta sequences with specific HLA alleles at a false discovery rate of 0.05. According to a later analysis, TCR association rates differed among HLA loci, with DRB1 alleles showing the most associated TCRs and HLA-C alleles showing the fewest. Some IMGT-functional V segments, including TRBV6-2 and TRBV6-3, could not be told apart with the 87-base-pair reads, so those segments were excluded. Broadly in line with IMGT annotations, most TCR beta V segments showed up in productive rearrangements about 90% or about 30% of the time in an earlier analysis of approximately 640 of the donors. An association between a missense DCLRE1C variant and V-gene and J-gene trimming of TCR beta chains was found in a later genetic analysis and replicated in an independent cohort. Most TCR sequences were observed very rarely across donors, whereas some public TCRs were present in many individuals. Because counts were too low, 15 to 20 rarely observed V segments, including chromosome 9 orphons, were excluded from the earlier analysis of roughly 580 of the donors. Because some donors lacked HLA typing at each locus, the association tests relied only on the typed subset.

Between the V and J ends, shortened by 1 base and 6 bases respectively, the junction contains 7 bases. In the germline V gene, CDR1 corresponds to MNHNS and CDR2 to SASEGT. The CDR3 numbers 12 residues from cysteine through phenylalanine. Of the read, only the CDR3 DNA is kept; its 36 bases are in frame from base 1. The library relied on the immunoSEQ multiplex PCR assay. For the multiplex PCR, a mixture combining 60 forward primers for TCR Vbeta segments and 13 reverse primers for TCR Jbeta segments was used. The CDR3 region of rearranged TCR beta genes was amplified from genomic DNA with a multiplex PCR assay. Amplified TCR beta libraries were sequenced as 87-base-pair reads on the Illumina HiSeq System. The study's processing was this. A later analysis tallied around 87 million unique TCR beta chains across the roughly 610 repertoires, and around 9.9 million of those chains were shared by two or more donors. To remove PCR and sequencing errors, raw reads were error-corrected and collapsed into unique sequences using a nearest-neighbor algorithm that merged closely related sequences. V, D and J gene segments were assigned by aligning CDR3 sequences to IMGT reference sequences. For a sequence to be retained, a match of at least six nucleotides was required to both a V gene segment and a J gene segment. Rearrangements were called productive when the CDR3 lacked stop codons and stayed in frame with V and J; all others were non-productive. CDR3 was defined by IMGT convention, running from the second conserved V-encoded cysteine to the conserved J-encoded phenylalanine. The earlier analysis of 500 to 650 of the donors excluded any sequence lacking an unambiguous match to a single V gene segment. In an earlier analysis of several hundred of the donors, V segments were called functional above 56.7% productive rearrangements and were called segregating when the between-donor standard deviation exceeded 5%. To diagnose cytomegalovirus status from the catalog of TCR beta chain sequences, a statistical classification framework was built. V and J gene assignment, in a later analysis, came from comparing TCR nucleotide sequences with IMGT/GENE-DB human TR gene sequences. Using the TCRdist pipeline, a later analysis assigned CDR3 sequences along with most-parsimonious VDJ recombination scenarios. In a later analysis, every TCR beta chain was defined by the combination of its CDR3 amino acid sequence and its V-gene family, and reads without a unique V-gene family were dropped. A later analysis removed 592 highly shared, low-generation-probability nucleotide sequences to deal with suspected cross-contamination and a sequencing artifact. In a later analysis, a clonal expansion index for each public chain was calculated from normalized within-repertoire ranks of inferred template counts. Generation probabilities in a later analysis came from a VDJ recombination model fitted to out-of-frame rearrangements, and those results were checked against IGoR. Hypergeometric tests were used in a later analysis to score TCR-TCR, TCR-HLA and TCR-CMV co-occurrence, with a repertoire-size bias correction applied to the TCR pairs. In a later analysis, false discovery rates were estimated by permuting HLA or CMV assignments 20 times. In a later analysis, co-occurring TCRs were grouped using DBSCAN, and TCRdist sequence similarity was added for clustering within HLA-allele-positive subsets. Repertoires with fewer than 30,000 or more than 120,000 public chains, plus five repertoires with anomalous nucleotide sharing, were excluded from co-occurrence clustering. In its TCRdb copy, this immuneACCESS table keeps in-frame sequences only and misses some clones. Where compared with another copy, unresolved V genes explain less than half of these, and the others have no known cause. That table gives V, J and clone size, and the DNA gave D and trimming. The sample table records fewer than 130,000 clones; 70% of these occur just once. Jointly, the top ten make up about 11% of the sample.

As regards this clone: It lacks a known antigen. No much larger clonotype is one base removed from it; base qualities were not supplied.

Sequenced material: PBMCs. This clonotype was sampled from a man aged 40-55 years in good health and CMV-seropositive. The chain employs TRBV6-1 and TRBJ2-7; the D gene is not confidently resolved. The CDR3 region: CASSEVSREQYF. The DNA is TGTGCCAGCAGTGAAGTCAGTCGCGAGCAGTACTTC.